The present T cell receptor (beta chain) was sequenced within a study of T cells in women clearing cervical HPV infection. Germline V gene lookup returns CDR1 DFQATT and CDR2 SNEGSKA (reference sequence). There are 14 residues in the CDR3. Unmatched junction bases numbered 7, after V lost 6 bases and J lost 5 bases. About this clone itself: With the read ending 3 residues before the CDR3 end, the germline J gene is used to fill in that end.

Generated by immunoSEQ multiplex PCR, the TCRdb table keeps only in-frame clones and is missing some. The sample totals around 30,000 clones. This receptor was taken from a woman between 18 and 70 years old with a cervical HPV16 infection that either progressed to CIN3+ or cleared (not recorded which). The chain couples TRBV20-1 to TRBJ1-5; 10 nucleotides match TRBD1. Sequencing was carried out using blood buffy coat. This CDR3 reads CSARRTGGDQPQHF. Incomplete CDR3 DNA: TGCAGTGCAAGGCGGACAGGGGGGGATCAGCCC.